A selection of T cell receptor beta chains follows, all from one sample in a study of OX40 agonist ivuxolimab in advanced cancers. Sequenced by immunoSEQ multiplex PCR; TCRdb stores in-frame clones only, minus some. The data show some 80,000 clones, approximately 80% seen once. The sequences come from CD4+ or CD8+ T cells sorted from blood, collected in a trial of the OX40 agonist ivuxolimab. These receptors all stem from an adult with an advanced solid tumor such as melanoma, head and neck, liver or kidney cancer. CDR3s include the opening cysteine and the closing phenylalanine or tryptophan. Fields, in order: V gene, D gene, CDR3 protein. D genes are given only for firm matches.

TRBV11-2	.	CASSLDSARNEQFF
TRBV4-1	TRBD1	CASSPRDRGPYYGYTF
TRBV6-1	.	CASSELKNIQYF
TRBV19	.	CASSSPGHANSGNTIYF
TRBV2	.	CASALTQVQLFF
TRBV4-2	TRBD1	CASSPESTGSYGYTF
TRBV11-3	.	CASSLGGRDTGELFF
TRBV5-1	.	CASSLGGSSYNSPLHF
TRBV27	.	CASGPRGGTDTQYF
TRBV5-6	.	CASSHYTLSHGYTF
TRBV18	.	CASSPDSRNTIYF
TRBV2	.	CASSGTGPPLHF
TRBV2	.	CASRRRATNTGELFF
TRBV19	.	CASSTPSGNYGYAF
TRBV11-2	.	CASSFIIGQGGGKLFF
TRBV2	.	CASSANLRGEQYF
TRBV29-1	.	CNRGPRTRAFF
TRBV15	.	CATSRAQGTEKLFF
TRBV2	.	CASSGQYDNSPLHF
TRBV4-1	TRBD1	CASSSPGQTYEQYF
TRBV6-5	.	CASSYGTASTDTQYF
TRBV2	TRBD1	CASSEDRSYGYTF
TRBV11-2	TRBD1	CASSSYRGTNTDTQYF
TRBV19	TRBD1	CASSIRRTGIQGYTF
TRBV28	.	CASTSTEYEQYF
TRBV30	TRBD1	CAWTSWTGMNTEAFF
TRBV27	.	CASTPPNTDTQYF
TRBV7-9	.	CASSPHPMGNEQFF
TRBV6-5	.	CASTWDPQLVYEQYF
TRBV5-4	.	CASSRPTSTNEQFF
TRBV7-2	TRBD1	CASSLDRGHGETQYF
TRBV4-1	.	CASSQRLLRASNQPQHF
TRBV29-1	.	CSVNPRDTQYF
TRBV30	.	CAWSLGHNNQPQHF
TRBV7-2	TRBD2	CASSYDLAGVPDYEQYF
TRBV5-1	.	CASSGGTRAGKETQYF
TRBV7-2	.	CASSLAGVGLNTGELFF
TRBV4-3	.	CASSRQSGGASDTQYF
TRBV6-1	TRBD2	CASSSGLVADTQYF
TRBV6-6	TRBD1	CASVGDSTLYNEQFF
TRBV19	TRBD1	CASSRDREQAGIQYF
TRBV6-5	.	CASSPMTSVQPQHF
TRBV4-2	.	CASSQLGGYTF
TRBV14	.	CASSQRVGRQETQYF
TRBV5-1	TRBD2	CASSLGLAGVYNEQFF
TRBV5-5	.	CASSTQGREQYF
TRBV18	.	CASSPRGGELFF
TRBV5-1	.	CASSTGIQYQETQYF